What follows are 19 T cell receptor beta chains derived from one specimen sequenced in a study of patients and donors after allogeneic stem cell transplantation. TCRdb reprocessed the RT-PCR reads via MiXCR and lists one record per CDR3 protein. The sample carries about 72,000 distinct CDR3 sequences, more than 25% recorded once. Sequencing was done on a sample of blood, either unsorted or a sorted T cell fraction (not recorded which). The receptor source for this set is a human donor who was either an allogeneic HSCT recipient or a stem cell or donor lymphocyte infusion donor (not recorded which). It is not recorded whose cells these are; they may come from a transplant donor.

Only a few counts were recorded for this clonotype. The chain employs TRBV20-1 and TRBJ2-2; TRBD1 might be the D (5 bases). Per the germline V gene, CDR1 is DFQATT and CDR2 is SNEGSKA (reference sequence). The V end lost 6 bases, the J end lost 6 bases, and 8 bases lay between the germline ends. This CDR3 is built from 11 residues. CDR3 sequence (DNA): TGCAGTGCGCCGACAGCCGGGGAGCTGTTTTTT. Protein product: CSAPTAGELFF.

In its sample, this clonotype was seen a few times. V gene TRBV12-3 or TRBV12-4 combines with J gene TRBJ2-7; 10 bases are shared with TRBD1. The ends lost 5 bases at V and 5 bases at J; junction bases unmatched: 9. The CDR3 sequence is 15 residues long. CDR3 sequence: CASSTPGTGVHEQYF. The DNA for the CDR3 is TGTGCCAGCAGTACTCCCGGGACAGGGGTCCACGAGCAGTACTTC.

The rearrangement joins TRBV5-1 to TRBJ2-7; 8 nucleotides align to TRBD1. Germline values: CDR1 SGHRS, CDR2 YFSETQ. V dropped 6 bases and J dropped 1; count of bases not matched to a gene: 15. This CDR3 has 17 residues. The CDR3 is CASTRTGSFFESYEQYF. The CDR3 nucleotides are TGCGCCAGCACTCGGACAGGGTCCTTCTTCGAATCCTACGAGCAGTACTTC.

The J gene is TRBJ2-3, the V gene TRBV27, with a tentative D call TRBD2 (5 bases). Germline V gene data show CDR1 as MNHEY and CDR2 as SMNVEV (reference sequence). This CDR3 has 14 amino acids. Trimming pared 9 bases from V and 1 base from J, leaving 14 bases between. CDR3 DNA sequence: TGTGCCAGTGCACTAGTGCCTGGCACAGATACGCAGTATTTT. Protein: CASALVPGTDTQYF.

This clonotype was detected a few times. The J gene is TRBJ1-5, the V gene TRBV10-3; D might be TRBD1 (5 bases). The CDR3 has 14 residues. V lost 3 bases, J lost 9 bases, and 15 bases lay in between. Germline loops: CDR1 ENHRY, CDR2 SYGVKD. CDR3 region: CAISDRDQRRPQHF. In DNA form, the CDR3 reads TGTGCCATCAGTGACCGGGACCAAAGGAGGCCCCAGCATTTT.

The chain couples TRBV5-1 to TRBJ1-4, with 7 bases fitting TRBD1. CDR3 length: 15 residues. The germline gives CDR1 SGHRS, CDR2 YFSETQ. V lost 4 bases to trimming and J lost 12 bases; unmatched junction nucleotides: 15. The CDR3 loop reads CASSPPTGKVGELFF. DNA for the CDR3: TGCGCCAGCAGCCCCCCGACAGGGAAGGTTGGGGAACTGTTTTTT. Complete variable domain (other parts from reference TRBV5-1 and TRBJ1-4): KAGVTQTPRYLIKTRGQQVTLSCSPISGHRSVSWYQQTPGQGLQFLFEYFSETQRNKGNFPGRFSGRQFSNSRSEMNVSTLELGDSALYLCASSPPTGKVGELFFGSGTQLSVL.

The rearrangement uses TRBV20-1 and TRBJ2-1, with 9 nucleotides matching TRBD1. This CDR3 has 16 residues. The junction had 12 bases not matched to a gene; V was cut back by 0 bases and J by 9 bases. Germline V gives CDR1 DFQATT, CDR2 SNEGSKA (reference sequence). The CDR3 reads CSARDLDRGPKGEQFF. The CDR3 DNA follows: TGCAGTGCTAGAGATTTGGACAGGGGACCTAAGGGTGAGCAGTTCTTC.

This chain joins TRBV5-6 and TRBJ2-2; D ambiguous. V was trimmed by 0 bases and J by 5 bases, leaving 5 bases between them. Germline V lookup: CDR1 SGHDT, CDR2 YYEEEE. The CDR3 is 13 amino acids. DNA for the CDR3: TGTGCCAGCAGCTTGGACCGAACCGGGGAGCTGTTTTTT. Translated: CASSLDRTGELFF.

The chain combines TRBV4-2 with TRBJ2-3; D unclear. The CDR3 covers 16 residues. Germline-derived CDR1 and CDR2 are LGHNA and YNFKEQ. The V end lost 1 base, the J end lost 6 bases, and 17 bases lay between the germline ends. This CDR3 is CASSQGASSLGDTQYF. The CDR3 region has the DNA TGTGCCAGCAGCCAAGGAGCGTCCTCTCTCGGGGATACGCAGTATTTT.

This clonotype was observed a few times. This chain links TRBV7-2 with TRBJ1-6, with D possibly matching TRBD1 (6 bases). V was shortened by 1 base and J by 5 bases, with 18 bases between the two germline ends. The CDR3 loop spans 18 amino acids. The germline CDR1 and CDR2 sequences are SGHTA and FQGNSA. Here the CDR3 reads CASSLVLSLYRDNSPLHF. The CDR3 DNA reads TGTGCCAGCAGCTTAGTTTTGTCCCTGTACAGGGATAATTCACCCCTCCACTTT.

The chain employs TRBV25-1 and TRBJ2-3, with 11 bases lining up with TRBD1. V lost 0 bases and J lost 3; bases outside the gene matches: 5. The CDR3 sequence is 17 residues long. Germline CDR1 MGHDK, CDR2 SYGVNS. CDR3 nucleotide sequence: TGTGCCAGCAGTGAATACCTGGGACAGGGGGAGACAGATACGCAGTATTTT. Amino acids: CASSEYLGQGETDTQYF.

This chain links TRBV10-3 with TRBJ1-5; the match to TRBD1 covers 8 bases. Germline CDR1 and CDR2: ENHRY and SYGVKD. The V and J ends lost 4 bases and 5 bases, in that order; junction bases with no gene match: 10. The CDR3 totals 16 residues. This CDR3 is CAISAGTGFWDQPQHF. CDR3 sequence (DNA): TGTGCCATCAGTGCTGGGACAGGTTTTTGGGATCAGCCCCAGCATTTT.

This clonotype was counted only a few times. The J gene is TRBJ2-2, the V gene TRBV9; possible D gene TRBD2, 5 bases. The CDR3 sequence is 16 residues long. Germline lookup yields CDR1 SGDLS and CDR2 YYNGEE. The ends were cut back, 1 base at V and 0 bases at J, with 10 bases in the middle. This chain's CDR3 is CASSVWQTTNTGELFF. CDR3 coding DNA: TGTGCCAGCAGCGTATGGCAGACTACGAACACCGGGGAGCTGTTTTTT.

This sequence joins TRBV5-1 and TRBJ2-1, with D tentatively TRBD2 (5 bases). V lost 2 bases to trimming and J lost 2 bases, with 5 bases between them. Germline values: CDR1 SGHRS, CDR2 YFSETQ. The length of the CDR3 is 13 residues. As DNA, the CDR3 is TGCGCCAGCAGCTTACTAGCCTACAATGAGCAGTTCTTC. Translation: CASSLLAYNEQFF.

This clonotype was counted between two and nine times. The chain is built from TRBV7-9 and TRBJ1-4; 7 bases are a match to TRBD1. V shed 6 bases, J shed 3 bases, and the junction held 4 bases outside the gene matches. The CDR3 is 14 amino acids. Germline CDR1 is SEHNR and CDR2 is FQNEAQ (reference sequence). The CDR3 nucleotides are TGTGCCAGCAGTGAAGGGACAGCTAATGAAAAACTGTTTTTT. It is translated as CASSEGTANEKLFF.

This clonotype was detected a few times. The rearrangement joins TRBV12-3 or TRBV12-4 to TRBJ2-7; possible D gene TRBD2, 5 bases. V was trimmed by 0 bases and J by 0 bases, leaving 6 bases between them. This CDR3 comprises 14 residues. Written as DNA, the CDR3 is TGTGCCAGCAGTTTAGCGGGGAGCTCCTACGAGCAGTACTTC. This encodes CASSLAGSSYEQYF.

This clonotype occurred a few times. The chain joins TRBV7-9 to TRBJ1-6; the D is unclear. Germline V gene lookup returns CDR1 SEHNR and CDR2 FQNEAQ (reference sequence). V was cut by 4 bases and J by 0 bases, with 7 bases left in between. This CDR3 is 15 amino acids long. The CDR3 DNA is TGTGCCAGCAGCTCGGCGGGCTCCTATAATTCACCCCTCCACTTT. Protein: CASSSAGSYNSPLHF.

This chain connects TRBV20-1 to TRBJ2-7; no firm D call. The CDR3 length is 11 residues. V was trimmed by 3 bases and J by 3 bases, leaving 6 bases between them. Germline V CDR1 and CDR2: DFQATT, SNEGSKA (reference sequence). The DNA of the CDR3 is TGCAGTGCTAGCCCCAGCTACGAGCAGTACTTC. Protein sequence: CSASPSYEQYF.

This clonotype was recorded a few times. The rearrangement uses TRBV7-2 and TRBJ1-2; D is possibly TRBD1 (6 bases). V was cut by 3 bases and J by 3 bases, with 8 bases left in between. This CDR3 spans 13 amino acids. Germline V gene lookup returns CDR1 SGHTA and CDR2 FQGNSA. CDR3 sequence: CASSFPGDYGYTF. In DNA form, the CDR3 reads TGTGCCAGCAGCTTTCCAGGGGACTATGGCTACACCTTC.